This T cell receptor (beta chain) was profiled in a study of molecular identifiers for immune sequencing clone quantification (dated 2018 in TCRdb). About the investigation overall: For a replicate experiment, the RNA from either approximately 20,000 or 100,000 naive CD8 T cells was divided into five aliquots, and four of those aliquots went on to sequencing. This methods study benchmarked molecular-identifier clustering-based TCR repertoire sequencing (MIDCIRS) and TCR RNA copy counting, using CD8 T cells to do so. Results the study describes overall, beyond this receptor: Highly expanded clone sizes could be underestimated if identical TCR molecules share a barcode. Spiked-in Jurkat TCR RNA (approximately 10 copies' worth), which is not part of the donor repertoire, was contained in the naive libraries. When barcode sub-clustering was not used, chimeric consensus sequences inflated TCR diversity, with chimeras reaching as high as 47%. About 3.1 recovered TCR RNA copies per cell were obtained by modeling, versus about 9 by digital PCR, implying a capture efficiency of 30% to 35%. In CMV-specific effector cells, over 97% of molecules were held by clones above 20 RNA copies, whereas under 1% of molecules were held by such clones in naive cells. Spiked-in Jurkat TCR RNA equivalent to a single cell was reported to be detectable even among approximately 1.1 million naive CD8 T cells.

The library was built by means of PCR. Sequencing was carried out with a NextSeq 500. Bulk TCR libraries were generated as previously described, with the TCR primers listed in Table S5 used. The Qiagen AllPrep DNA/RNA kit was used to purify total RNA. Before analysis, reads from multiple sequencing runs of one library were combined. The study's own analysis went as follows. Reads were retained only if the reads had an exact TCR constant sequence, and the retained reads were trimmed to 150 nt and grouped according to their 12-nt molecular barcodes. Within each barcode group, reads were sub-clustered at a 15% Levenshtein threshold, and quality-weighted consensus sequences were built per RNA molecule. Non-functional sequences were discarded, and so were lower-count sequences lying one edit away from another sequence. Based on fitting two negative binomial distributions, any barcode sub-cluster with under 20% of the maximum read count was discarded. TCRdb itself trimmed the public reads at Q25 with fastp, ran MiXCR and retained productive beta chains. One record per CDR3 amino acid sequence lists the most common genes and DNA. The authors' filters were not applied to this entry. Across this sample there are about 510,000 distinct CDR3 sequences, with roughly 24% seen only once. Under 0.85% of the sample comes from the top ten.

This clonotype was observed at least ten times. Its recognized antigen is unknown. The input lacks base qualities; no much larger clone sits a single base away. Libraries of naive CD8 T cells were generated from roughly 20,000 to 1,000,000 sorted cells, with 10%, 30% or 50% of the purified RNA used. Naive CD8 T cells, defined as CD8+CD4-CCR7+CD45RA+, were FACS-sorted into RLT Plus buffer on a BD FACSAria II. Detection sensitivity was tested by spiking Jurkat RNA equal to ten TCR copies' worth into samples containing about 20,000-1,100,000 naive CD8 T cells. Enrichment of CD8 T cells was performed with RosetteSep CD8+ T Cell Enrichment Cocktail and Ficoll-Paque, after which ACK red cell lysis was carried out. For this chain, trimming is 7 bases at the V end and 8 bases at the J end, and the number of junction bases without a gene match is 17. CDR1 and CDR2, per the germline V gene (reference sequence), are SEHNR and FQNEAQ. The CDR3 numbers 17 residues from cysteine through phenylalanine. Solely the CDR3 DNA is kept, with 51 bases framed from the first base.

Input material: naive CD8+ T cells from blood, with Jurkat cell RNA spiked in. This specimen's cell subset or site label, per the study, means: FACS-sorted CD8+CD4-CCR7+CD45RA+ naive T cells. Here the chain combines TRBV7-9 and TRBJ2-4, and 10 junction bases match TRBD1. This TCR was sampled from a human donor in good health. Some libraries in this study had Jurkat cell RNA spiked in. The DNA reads TGTGCCAGCACCTCCGGGACAGGGGCAATTTTTTCGGACATTCAGTACTTC. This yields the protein CASTSGTGAIFSDIQYF.